This T cell receptor beta chain was profiled in a study of blood T cell repertoires in COVID-19. As for the study in general: Italy, Spain and the United States were the sources of the convalescent and acute COVID-19 samples.

In the study's own analysis: Amplifying reference gene primers gave estimates of nucleated cell counts. Measured with immunoSEQ multiplex PCR; TCRdb has only the in-frame clones, and not every one. V, J and clone size are taken as reported in that table, and D and trimming were inferred from the DNA itself. The sample yields 140,000 or so clones, almost 80% seen once. CDR3 length equals 15 residues. Germline CDR1 is SGHVS and CDR2 is FQNEAQ. Trimming cost V 5 bases and J 5 bases; bases outside gene matches: 11. The receptor's source is a man in his fifties with active or convalescent COVID-19. The sequenced sample consisted of peripheral blood. The J gene is TRBJ2-5, the V gene TRBV7-8; 7 bases are a match to TRBD2. CDR3 sequence: CASSQGGGGGETQYF. In nucleotides, the CDR3 is TGTGCCAGCAGCCAGGGCGGCGGGGGAGGGGAGACCCAGTACTTC.